These 9 T cell receptor beta chains share one sample of origin, sequenced in a study of tumor-infiltrating lymphocytes in primary liver carcinoma. Total RNA and DNA came together from around 20-30 mg of bulk tissue without cell sorting. With a constant-region primer, TCR beta cDNA was made from approximately 500 ng of total RNA. Three nested multiplex PCR rounds of slightly modified ARM-PCR generated TCR beta libraries. It was with TRBV1-TRBV30 forward primers and a C-beta reverse primer that the first two PCR rounds were run, at about 10 cycles each. From the multiplex PCR reads, TCRdb called clonotypes with MiXCR, one entry per CDR3 protein. This table holds around 27,000 distinct CDR3 sequences, around 84% found once. The source material was liver tumor tissue from sampling region 3. Subset given: tumor region T3, left-lateral pole. These receptors originate from a man aged 35-49 years with primary liver carcinoma and hepatitis B virus infection.

In regard to this clonotype: The germline gene is not matched at one end of the junction; a read error may be the cause. The rearrangement uses TRBV6-2 or TRBV6-3 and TRBJ2-1; D might be TRBD1 (5 bases). Germline loops: CDR1 MNHEY, CDR2 SVGEGT. CDR3 size: 14 residues. This CDR3 is CASSYGLGVNEHFF. In nucleotides, the CDR3 is TGCGCCAGCAGTTACGGGCTAGGGGTAAATGAGCACTTCTTC.

As to this clonotype: Compared with germline, one end of the junction differs, possibly owing to a read error. The chain has TRBV5-5 and TRBJ1-4; D gene unclear. Per germline, CDR1 SGHKS and CDR2 YYEKEE (reference sequence). The CDR3 sequence is 13 residues long. CDR3 sequence reads: CASSFVGNEKLSF. Here the CDR3 DNA reads TGTGCCAGTAGCTTTGTGGGGAATGAAAAACTGTCTTTT.

Notes on this clonotype: An end of the junction does not agree with germline; a read error may underlie this. In DNA form, the CDR3 reads TGTGCCAGCAGCCAAGAGTACGGACAGGGTTTTTGGACTGAGGCATCCTTT. Translated, it gives CASSQEYGQGFWTEASF. The V gene is TRBV4-2, the J gene TRBJ1-1, with 8 bases that match TRBD1. This CDR3 is built from 17 residues. Germline loops: CDR1 LGHNA, CDR2 YNFKEQ.

This chain connects TRBV10-3 to TRBJ2-7, with D possibly being TRBD2 (5 bases). The germline V and J ends were trimmed by 2 bases and 13 bases, with 24 bases remaining between them. This CDR3 region has 15 residues. In germline, CDR1 is ENHRY, CDR2 SYGVKD. CDR3 coding DNA: TGTGCCATCAGTGAGATCAGGTTAAGGACTTACGATCAATACTTC. It specifies CAISEIRLRTYDQYF.

The J gene is TRBJ2-3, the V gene TRBV18; D gene ambiguous. CDR3 length: 15 residues. The germline V and J ends were trimmed by 0 bases and 6 bases, with 13 bases remaining between them. Per the germline V gene, CDR1 is KGHSH and CDR2 is LQKENI. In nucleotides, the CDR3 is TGTGCCAGCTCACCACCTGAATCGCCGACCGATACGCAGTATTTT. The encoded protein is CASSPPESPTDTQYF.

For this clonotype: The CDR3 ends on some other residue instead of the conserved phenylalanine or tryptophan, so this is likely a read error. The DNA is omitted, as the CDR3 cannot be located on it reliably, and the CDR3 follows TCRdb's listing. V usage is TRBV11-2 and J usage is TRBJ2-5; TRBD1 is the table's D call, not checked against the DNA. The CDR3 is 16 residues long, ends included. Looked up from germline, CDR1 is SGHAT and CDR2 is FQNNGV. The CDR3 region is CASSQTPGGGKETYYL.

V is TRBV9 and J is TRBJ2-1; unclear D gene. The CDR3 loop spans 12 amino acids. V lost 6 bases and J lost 10, with 14 bases in between. Looked up from germline, CDR1 is SGDLS and CDR2 is YYNGEE. Written as DNA, the CDR3 is TGTGCCAGCACCGATAATGTTGGGGAGCAGTTCTTC. This gives the protein CASTDNVGEQFF.

Remarks on this clonotype: Compared with germline, one end of the junction differs, possibly owing to a read error. V and J are TRBV6-1 and TRBJ2-1; D perhaps matches TRBD1 (6 bases). Germline CDR1 and CDR2: MNHNS and SASEGT. The CDR3 consists of 16 residues. CDR3 sequence: CAGSEWWQGTYNEQFF. The CDR3 DNA reads as TGTGCCGGCAGTGAGTGGTGGCAGGGGACCTACAATGAGCAGTTCTTC.

This clonotype was detected only once. One junction end does not reproduce the germline sequence, and a read error may be involved. The chain has TRBV29-1 and TRBJ2-7, with D perhaps matching TRBD2 (5 bases). The CDR3 is 14 amino acids. CDR1 SQVTM and CDR2 ANQGSEA come from the germline V gene. The chain's CDR3 is CSVVSAVAFYEHYF. DNA for the CDR3: TGCAGCGTTGTTTCAGCGGTAGCATTCTACGAGCACTACTTC.